Reported below is one TCR beta chain. This entry is derived from a study of cytomegalovirus exposure and HLA in healthy donors. Germline loops: CDR1 MNHEY, CDR2 SMNVEV (reference sequence). This CDR3 is built from 17 residues. Trimming left V 3 bases short and J 7 bases short, with 19 bases between. The PCR employed 60 Vbeta primers together with 13 Jbeta primers. TCRdb keeps only in-frame clones here, not all; method: immunoSEQ multiplex PCR. The data show 280,000 or so clones, around nine tenths seen once. Material: PBMCs. The source of this sequence is a woman younger than 35 in good health and CMV-seronegative. The V gene is TRBV27, the J gene TRBJ1-6; tentatively, D is TRBD1 (6 bases). The CDR3 nucleotides read TGTGCCAGCAGTTTTTTTGACAGGCCGACCAAGAATTCACCCCTCCACTTT. Its translation is CASSFFDRPTKNSPLHF.